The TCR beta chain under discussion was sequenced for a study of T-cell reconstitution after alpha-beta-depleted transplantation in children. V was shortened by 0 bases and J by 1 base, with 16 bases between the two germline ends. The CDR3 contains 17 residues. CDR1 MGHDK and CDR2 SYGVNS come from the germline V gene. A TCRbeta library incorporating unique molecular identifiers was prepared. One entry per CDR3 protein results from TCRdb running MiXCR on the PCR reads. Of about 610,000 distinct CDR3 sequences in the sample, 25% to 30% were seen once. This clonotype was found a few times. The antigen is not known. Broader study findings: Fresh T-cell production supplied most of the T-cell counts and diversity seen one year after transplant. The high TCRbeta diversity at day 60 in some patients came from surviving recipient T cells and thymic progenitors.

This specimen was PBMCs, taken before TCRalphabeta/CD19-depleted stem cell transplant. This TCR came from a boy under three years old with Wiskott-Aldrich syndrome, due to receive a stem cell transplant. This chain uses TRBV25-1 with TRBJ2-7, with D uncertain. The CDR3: CASSEYGQPGFSYEQYF. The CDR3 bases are TGTGCCAGCAGTGAATATGGGCAGCCCGGCTTTTCCTACGAGCAGTACTTC.